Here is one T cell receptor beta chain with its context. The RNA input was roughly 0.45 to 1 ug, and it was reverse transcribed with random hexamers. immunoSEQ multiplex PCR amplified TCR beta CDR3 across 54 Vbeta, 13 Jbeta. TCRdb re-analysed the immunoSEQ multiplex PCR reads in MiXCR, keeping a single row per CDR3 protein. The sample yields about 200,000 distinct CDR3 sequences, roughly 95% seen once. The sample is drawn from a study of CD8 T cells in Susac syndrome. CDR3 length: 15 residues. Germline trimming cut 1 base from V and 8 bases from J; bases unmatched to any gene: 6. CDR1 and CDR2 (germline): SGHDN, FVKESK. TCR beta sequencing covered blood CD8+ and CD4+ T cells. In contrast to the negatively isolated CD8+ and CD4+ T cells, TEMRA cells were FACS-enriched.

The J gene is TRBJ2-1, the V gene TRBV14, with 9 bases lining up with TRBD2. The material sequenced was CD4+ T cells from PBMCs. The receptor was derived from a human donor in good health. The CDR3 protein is CASSQVLSGRYEQFF. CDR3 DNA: TGTGCCAGCAGCCAAGTTTTGAGCGGGAGGTATGAGCAGTTCTTC.